A selection of T cell receptor beta chains follows, all from one sample in a study of T cells after yellow fever vaccination. TCRdb re-called the 5' RACE reads with MiXCR, one entry per CDR3 protein. The table has about 320,000 distinct CDR3 sequences, 3.5% to 5% seen once. The sample was PBMCs, taken 15 days after the yellow fever booster vaccination. These receptors originate from a man between 18 and 29 years old who received the YFV17D yellow fever vaccine. Both conserved end residues are part of each CDR3. The order of the fields is clone size, D gene, J gene, V gene, CDR3 protein, CDR3 DNA. D genes are given only for firm matches. Clone size is stated in some rows and not others, as once, few, many or a class when expanded.

many	TRBD1	TRBJ1-2	TRBV10-3	CATLQGLGQGAAGLF	TGTGCCACTTTGCAAGGGTTGGGACAGGGGGCCGCCGGCCTCTTC
many	TRBD2	TRBJ2-1	TRBV4-2	CASSQALLAGGHNEQFF	TGTGCCAGCAGCCAAGCCTTACTAGCGGGGGGACACAATGAGCAGTTCTTC
many	TRBD1	TRBJ1-1	TRBV4-2	CASSHQGQGNTEAFF	TGTGCCAGCAGCCATCAGGGACAGGGGAACACTGAAGCTTTCTTT
.	.	TRBJ2-5	TRBV27	CASSFTYQETQYF	TGTGCCAGCAGTTTTACGTACCAAGAGACCCAGTACTTC
many	.	TRBJ2-1	TRBV11-2	CASSLGGLDYNEQFF	TGTGCCAGCAGCTTAGGTGGGTTGGACTACAATGAGCAGTTCTTC
many	.	TRBJ1-1	TRBV11-2	CASRALPNTEAFF	TGTGCCAGCAGGGCCCTCCCGAACACTGAAGCTTTCTTT
few	TRBD1	TRBJ2-7	TRBV5-1	CASSLTGTGGGGQYF	TGCGCCAGCAGCCTAACCGGGACAGGGGGTGGTGGGCAGTACTTC
.	.	TRBJ1-2	TRBV19	CASATGYYGYTF	TGTGCCAGCGCGACAGGCTACTATGGCTACACCTTC
.	.	TRBJ2-3	TRBV12-3/TRBV12-4	CASSLVPDGTQYF	TGTGCCAGCAGTTTAGTCCCCGACGGTACGCAGTATTTT
few	TRBD2	TRBJ2-3	TRBV7-2	CASSFRAGNTDTQYF	TGTGCCAGCAGCTTTCGAGCGGGGAACACAGATACGCAGTATTTT
.	.	TRBJ1-1	TRBV15	CATSDSGRGNTEAFF	TGTGCCACCAGCGACTCAGGGAGGGGAAACACTGAAGCTTTCTTT